This T cell receptor beta chain was observed in a study of technical replicates of blood from several donors. Only in-frame clones appear in the TCRdb table, and some are missing; sequencing was by immunoSEQ multiplex PCR. The sample records roughly 76,000 clones, about 93% being singletons. The CDR3 totals 14 residues. Trimming took off 4 bases at V and 6 bases at J, with 15 bases between the two ends. The V gene's germline CDR1 is SGDLS and CDR2 YYNGEE. This receptor was obtained from a human donor in good health. Sequenced: T cells isolated from PBMCs. The genes are TRBV9 and TRBJ2-3; no reliable D call. This CDR3 is CASSLQTPVDTQYF. The CDR3 DNA is TGTGCCAGCAGCCTCCAGACTCCCGTGGATACGCAGTATTTT.